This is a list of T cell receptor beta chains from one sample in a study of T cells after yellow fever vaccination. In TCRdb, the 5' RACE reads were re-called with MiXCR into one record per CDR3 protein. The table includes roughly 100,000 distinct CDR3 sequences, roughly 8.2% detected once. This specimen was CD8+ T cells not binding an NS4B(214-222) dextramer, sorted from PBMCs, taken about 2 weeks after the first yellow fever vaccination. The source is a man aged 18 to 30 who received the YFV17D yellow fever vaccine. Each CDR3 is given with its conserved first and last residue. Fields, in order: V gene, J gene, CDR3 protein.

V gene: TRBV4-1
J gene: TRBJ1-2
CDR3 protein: CASSQGTAWTYGYTF

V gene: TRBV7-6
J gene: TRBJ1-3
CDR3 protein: CASSEGPLNTIYF

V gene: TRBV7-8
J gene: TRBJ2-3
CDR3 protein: CSSSLYSLAGATTDTQYF

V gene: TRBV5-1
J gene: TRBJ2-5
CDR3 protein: CASSLGGRSIGAQYF

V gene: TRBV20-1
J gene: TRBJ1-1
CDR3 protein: CSAREQGREYTEAFF

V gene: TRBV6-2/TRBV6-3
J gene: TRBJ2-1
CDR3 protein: CASSALAGRYNEQFF

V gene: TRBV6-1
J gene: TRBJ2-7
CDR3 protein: CASGGGRMADEQYF

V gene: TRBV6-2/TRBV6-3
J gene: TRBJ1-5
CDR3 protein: CASSYSRRVQPQHF

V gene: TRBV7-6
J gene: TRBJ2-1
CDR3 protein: CASSFLGGVDEQFF

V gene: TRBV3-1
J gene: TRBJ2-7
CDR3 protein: CASSTGTSGSYEQYF

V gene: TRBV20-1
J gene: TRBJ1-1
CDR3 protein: CSARDPGVVTEAFF

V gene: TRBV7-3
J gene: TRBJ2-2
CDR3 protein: CASSLKWGTNTGELFF

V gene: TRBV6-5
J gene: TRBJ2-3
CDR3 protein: CASSLGGASTDTQYF

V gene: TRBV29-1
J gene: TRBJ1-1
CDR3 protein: CSVAKGVNTEAFF

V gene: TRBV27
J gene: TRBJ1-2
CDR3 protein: CASSMVPGDPNYGYTF

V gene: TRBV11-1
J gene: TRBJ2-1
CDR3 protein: CASSLPLRGRGPADEQFF

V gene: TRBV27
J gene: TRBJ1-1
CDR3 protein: CASSLSAGWTEAFF